Listed here are 17 T cell receptor beta chains from one sample, sequenced in a study of a mutant IDH1 vaccine in newly diagnosed glioma. No antigen has been identified for these receptors. Time point of the sample: week 47, end of study. Doses consisted of 300 ug of mutant IDH1 20-mer peptide each, paired with topical imiquimod. Libraries were prepared by immunoSEQ multiplex PCR; TCRdb keeps only in-frame clonotypes and omits some of them. This sample carries approximately 84,000 clones, 75% to 90% of them seen once, and the ten largest clones take 4% to 5.5%. The sample was PBMCs, taken from a glioma patient whose treatment included an IDH1 peptide vaccine. The receptors stem from a middle-aged man with glioma.

This clone turned up a few times. The chain employs TRBV6-1 and TRBJ1-6; no reliable D call. The CDR3 spans 14 residues. The germline CDR1 and CDR2 sequences are MNHNS and SASEGT. Trimming took 2 bases from V and 7 from J, leaving 9 bases between them. The CDR3 loop reads CASSETGENSPLHF. CDR3 bases: TGTGCCAGCAGTGAAACCGGCGAAAATTCACCCCTCCACTTT.

This sequence joins TRBV27 and TRBJ2-7, with 10 bases fitting TRBD2. The trim removed 4 bases at V and 1 base at J, leaving 7 bases unmatched. CDR1 and CDR2 from the germline V gene are MNHEY and SMNVEV (reference sequence). The CDR3 sequence is 16 residues long. The CDR3 loop reads CASSSLTSGPSYEQYF. CDR3 DNA sequence: TGTGCCAGCAGTTCCTTGACTAGCGGGCCGTCCTACGAGCAGTACTTC.

This chain uses TRBV6-5 with TRBJ1-6; 10 bases match TRBD1. CDR1 and CDR2 (germline): MNHEY, SVGAGI. Trimming removed 2 bases from V and 9 bases from J; junction bases left unmatched: 7. The CDR3 loop spans 16 amino acids. This chain's CDR3 is CASSYKVTGGPSPLHF. The CDR3 DNA is TGTGCCAGCAGTTACAAGGTGACAGGGGGCCCTTCACCCCTCCACTTT.

This chain links TRBV6-1 with TRBJ1-1, with D hard to call. The CDR3 consists of 13 residues. Trimming removed 3 bases at V and 6 bases at J, with 11 bases between. Germline CDR1 is MNHNS and CDR2 is SASEGT. The DNA of the CDR3 is TGTGCCAGCAGTGAGAGCCCAGATTCTGAAGCTTTCTTT. Encoded protein: CASSESPDSEAFF.

The CDR3 DNA reads as TGTGCCAGCTCACCACTGGGGGGTCAAGAGACCCAGTACTTC. Translating gives CASSPLGGQETQYF. The rearrangement links TRBV18 to TRBJ2-5, with TRBD2 as a possible D gene (6 bases). Germline loops: CDR1 KGHSH, CDR2 LQKENI. V dropped 1 base and J dropped 2 bases, with 8 bases sitting between them. The CDR3 loop spans 14 amino acids.

The chain joins TRBV6-1 to TRBJ1-2, with TRBD1 as a possible D gene (6 bases). The CDR3 runs to 13 residues. Trimming removed 7 bases from V and 4 bases from J, with 13 bases in between. Germline V lookup: CDR1 MNHNS, CDR2 SASEGT. The CDR3 region is CASNMGARYGYTF. Here the CDR3 DNA reads TGTGCCAGCAATATGGGGGCCCGCTATGGCTACACCTTC.

The chain is built from TRBV18 and TRBJ2-3, with 9 positions matching TRBD2. Germline trimming cut 1 base from V and 2 bases from J; bases unmatched to any gene: 1. CDR1 is KGHSH, CDR2 LQKENI, per germline. The CDR3 is 15 amino acids. CDR3 sequence: CASSPLAGATDTQYF. CDR3 nucleotide sequence: TGTGCCAGCTCACCACTAGCGGGGGCCACAGATACGCAGTATTTT. Looking up the rest from reference TRBV18 and TRBJ2-3 gives the full variable domain: NAGVMQNPRHLVRRRGQEARLRCSPMKGHSHVYWYRQLPEEGLKFMVYLQKENIIDESGMPKERFSAEFPKEGPSILRIQQVVRGDSAAYFCASSPLAGATDTQYFGPGTRLTVL.

The genes are TRBV5-4 and TRBJ1-6; 8 nucleotides line up with TRBD1. V gave up 4 bases and J gave up 6 bases; unmatched junction bases: 6. The CDR3 runs 15 residues. Germline loops: CDR1 SGHNT, CDR2 YYREEE (reference sequence). The CDR3 here is CASSTGTGFNSPLHF. The CDR3, as DNA: TGTGCCAGCAGCACCGGGACAGGATTTAATTCACCCCTCCACTTT.

V usage is TRBV4-1 and J usage is TRBJ2-5, with D unresolved. Between the trimmed V and J ends, which lost 0 bases and 7 bases, there was a span of 6 bases. Germline V CDR1 and CDR2: MGHRA, YSYEKL. This CDR3 is built from 12 residues. The CDR3 DNA reads as TGCGCCAGCAGCCAAGAACCCGGGACCCAGTACTTC. It encodes CASSQEPGTQYF.

Only a few counts were recorded for this clone. The V call is TRBV18, the J call TRBJ1-5; no clear D gene. V lost 3 bases and J 3 bases, leaving 6 bases between the germline ends. The CDR3 runs to 13 residues. CDR1 is KGHSH, CDR2 LQKENI, per germline. The CDR3 bases are TGTGCCAGCTCACCGGAAAACAATCAGCCCCAGCATTTT. It yields the protein CASSPENNQPQHF.

The CDR3 here is CASSIGSSNEQFF. DNA for the CDR3: TGTGCCAGTAGTATAGGGTCGAGCAATGAGCAGTTCTTC. The rearrangement joins TRBV19 to TRBJ2-1; D unresolved. CDR1 is LNHDA, CDR2 SQIVND, per germline (reference sequence). This CDR3 has 13 amino acids. The V and J ends lost 1 base and 6 bases respectively, with 7 bases between them.

The chain combines TRBV28 with TRBJ2-3, with a possible D match to TRBD2 (5 bases). Germline V gene lookup returns CDR1 MDHEN and CDR2 SYDVKM. V was cut by 3 bases and J by 3 bases, with 7 bases left in between. The CDR3 loop spans 13 amino acids. In nucleotides, the CDR3 is TGTGCCAGCAGTTTCACGGGGACAGATACGCAGTATTTT. Translated, it gives CASSFTGTDTQYF. Based on the CDR3 plus reference TRBV28 and TRBJ2-3, the full variable domain is DVKVTQSSRYLVKRTGEKVFLECVQDMDHENMFWYRQDPGLGLRLIYFSYDVKMKEKGDIPEGYSVSREKKERFSLILESASTNQTSMYLCASSFTGTDTQYFGPGTRLTVL.

V and J are TRBV6-6 and TRBJ1-5, with unresolved D. The germline CDR1 and CDR2 sequences are MNHNY and SVGAGI (reference sequence). This CDR3 comprises 14 residues. Trimming took off 6 bases at V and 2 bases at J, with 11 bases between the two ends. The CDR3 DNA is TGTGCCAGCAGCCAAGGTTATGGCAATCAGCCCCAGCATTTT. Translation gives CASSQGYGNQPQHF.

The chain joins TRBV7-3 to TRBJ2-2; TRBD2 agrees at 13 bases. V was pared by 1 base and J by 4 bases, with 3 bases of the junction left unmatched. Per germline, CDR1 SGHTA and CDR2 FQGTGA. This CDR3 has 17 amino acids. The CDR3 DNA follows: TGTGCCAGCAGCTTAAGGGGACTAGCGGGAACCACCGGGGAGCTGTTTTTT. This encodes CASSLRGLAGTTGELFF.

Turning to this clone: Other DNA sequences in this sample translate to the same CDR3. The chain has TRBV9 and TRBJ2-5; a weak D match, TRBD2 (6 bases). The CDR3 runs to 14 residues. Germline lookup yields CDR1 SGDLS and CDR2 YYNGEE. Trimming pared 0 bases from V and 2 bases from J, leaving 8 bases between. CDR3: CASSVGLGQETQYF. The CDR3 bases are TGTGCCAGCAGCGTAGGACTAGGACAAGAGACCCAGTACTTC.

The chain recombines TRBV4-1 with TRBJ2-7, with 8 nucleotides matching TRBD1. The J segment lost 4 bases and the V segment lost 5 bases, leaving 7 bases of the junction unmatched. The CDR3 spans 14 residues. CDR1 is MGHRA, CDR2 YSYEKL, per germline. Written as DNA, the CDR3 is TGCGCCAGCAGCACCCAGCAGGGGGCTTACGAGCAGTACTTC. Translation gives CASSTQQGAYEQYF.

This chain uses TRBV30 with TRBJ2-1; D remains ambiguous. CDR3 length: 11 residues. V was pared by 2 bases and J by 2 bases, with 1 base between. Germline assignment: CDR1 GTSNPN and CDR2 SVGIG (reference sequence). The CDR3 loop reads CAWSPYNEQFF. The CDR3 bases are TGTGCCTGGAGTCCCTACAATGAGCAGTTCTTC.